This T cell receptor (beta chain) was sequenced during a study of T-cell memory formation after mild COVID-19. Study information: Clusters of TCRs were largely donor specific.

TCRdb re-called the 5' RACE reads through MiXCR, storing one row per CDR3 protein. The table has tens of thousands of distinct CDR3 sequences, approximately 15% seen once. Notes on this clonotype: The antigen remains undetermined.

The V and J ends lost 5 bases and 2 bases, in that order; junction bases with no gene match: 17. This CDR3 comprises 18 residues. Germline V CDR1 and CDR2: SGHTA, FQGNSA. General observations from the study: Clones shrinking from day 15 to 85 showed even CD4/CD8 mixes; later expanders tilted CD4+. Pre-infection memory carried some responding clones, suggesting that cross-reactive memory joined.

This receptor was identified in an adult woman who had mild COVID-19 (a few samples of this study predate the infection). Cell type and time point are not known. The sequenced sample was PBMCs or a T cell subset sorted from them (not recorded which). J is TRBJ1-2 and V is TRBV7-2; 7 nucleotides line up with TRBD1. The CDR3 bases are TGTGCCAGCAGCCAACAGTACCCCAAGCGGGACAGAAACTATGGCTACACCTTC. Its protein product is CASSQQYPKRDRNYGYTF.